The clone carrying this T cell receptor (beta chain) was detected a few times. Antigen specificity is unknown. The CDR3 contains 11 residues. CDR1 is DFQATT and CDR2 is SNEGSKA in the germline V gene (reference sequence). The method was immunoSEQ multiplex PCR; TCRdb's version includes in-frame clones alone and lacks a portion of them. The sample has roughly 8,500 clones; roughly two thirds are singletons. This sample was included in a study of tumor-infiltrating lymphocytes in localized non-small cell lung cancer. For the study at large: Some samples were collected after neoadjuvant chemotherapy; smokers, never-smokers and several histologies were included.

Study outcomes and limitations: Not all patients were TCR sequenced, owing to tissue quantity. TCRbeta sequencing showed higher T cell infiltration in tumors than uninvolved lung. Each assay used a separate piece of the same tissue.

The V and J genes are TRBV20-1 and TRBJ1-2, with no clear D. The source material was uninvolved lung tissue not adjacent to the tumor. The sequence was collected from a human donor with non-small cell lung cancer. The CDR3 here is CGLLLAYGYTF. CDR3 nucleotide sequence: TGCGGTTTGTTGCTGGCGTATGGCTACACCTTC.